This TCR beta chain comes out of a study of shared clonotypes between healthy human individuals. Study overall: Those who served as donors were two women and a few men between the ages of 18 and 49.

The study's findings and limits: Across subsets, estimated richness was generally greater for naive than for memory populations. Clonotype sharing among donors, it was expected, would be affected by sequencing depth.

Points on this clone: Its cognate antigen is unknown.

As processed by the authors: Junction-only sequences without quality scores were provided by ImmunoSEQ, so filtering was different. Assay: immunoSEQ multiplex PCR; the TCRdb copy retains only in-frame clones and omits some. V and J calls plus clone size are reproduced from that table; the DNA served to infer D and trimming. This sample has approximately 2.1 million clones; approximately 95% occur once, and the top ten carry about 0.37%. The CDR3 runs 15 residues. Germline assignment: CDR1 GTSNPN and CDR2 SVGIG (reference sequence). Losses at the gene ends were 0 bases for V and 5 bases for J; bases not matched to a gene: 9.

The chain recombines TRBV30 with TRBJ2-5; 7 bases match TRBD2. The receptor comes from a man younger than 35 in good health. Some clones in this sample may be carry-over from other donors' samples. The sequencing sample was made of naive CD4+ T cells from PBMCs. The subset denotes: CD45RA+ positively selected. CDR3 in DNA: TGTGCCTGGAGTGTCTCGAGCGGGAAGAGTGAGACCCAGTACTTC. Translating gives CAWSVSSGKSETQYF.